This TCR beta chain is drawn from a study of T cell changes during pregnancy in multiple sclerosis. The table came from immunoSEQ multiplex PCR; TCRdb's copy has only in-frame clones and leaves some out. Of tens of thousands of clones in the sample, 92% are singletons; the top ten hold 2% to 2.5%. The CDR3 contains 16 residues. The trim removed 3 bases at V and 4 bases at J, leaving 3 bases unmatched. Germline-derived CDR1 and CDR2 are KGHSH and LQKENI. Sequencing used peripheral blood, obtained before pregnancy. The J gene is TRBJ2-2, the V gene TRBV18, with 12 bases matching TRBD1. The sequence derives from a female donor with multiple sclerosis, enrolled in a pregnancy study. The CDR3 sequence is CASSPGTGGSTGELFF. CDR3 in DNA: TGTGCCAGCTCACCCGGGACAGGGGGCAGCACCGGGGAGCTGTTTTTT.